This TCR beta chain is drawn from a study of T cells in Graves' hyperthyroidism and ophthalmopathy. The wider study: At initial diagnosis, before any treatment had begun, peripheral blood was obtained. General study results and limits: Researchers report that a 13 V-J model separated ophthalmopathy from stable hyperthyroidism. Ophthalmopathy prediction by the model preceded onset by a median about 6 months.

For Graves' hyperthyroidism to be stable, ophthalmopathy could not progress within 18 months. This clonotype was seen only a few times. Its antigen remains unknown. TCR beta CDR3 sequences were amplified from RNA transcripts. The primer set for the first-round RT-PCR of the TCR CDR3 was HTBI. MiXCR, applied by TCRdb to the multiplex PCR reads, yields one record per CDR3 protein. Altogether some 770,000 distinct CDR3 sequences are present, roughly 15% being singletons, with the ten largest covering 8.4%. The CDR3 is 16 amino acids. Germline values: CDR1 SGHDN, CDR2 FVKESK. Losses at the gene ends were 5 bases for V and 4 bases for J; bases not matched to a gene: 11.

The clonotype was recovered from a man in his late teens or twenties with Graves' hyperthyroidism. The sample comprised blood. The V and J genes are TRBV14 and TRBJ1-1, with TRBD1 matching over 9 bases. The CDR3: CASSSLGAQGATEAFF. The CDR3 bases are TGTGCCAGCAGCTCTCTCGGGGCACAGGGGGCCACTGAAGCTTTCTTT.